Included here is one T cell receptor (beta chain) sequence, with context. This CDR3 is also generated by other DNA sequences in the sample. The CDR3 has 12 residues. The germline V gene has CDR1 MNHEY and CDR2 SMNVEV (reference sequence). V was pared by 2 bases and J by 6 bases, with 8 bases between. The data were taken from a study of blood T cell repertoires in COVID-19. The protocol was immunoSEQ multiplex PCR, while the TCRdb copy is restricted to in-frame clones and leaves out a portion. The sample includes 400,000 or so clones, roughly 86% of them seen just once. Sequenced sample: PBMCs or T cells enriched from blood (not recorded which). J is TRBJ2-7 and V is TRBV27; D is possibly TRBD1 (6 bases). This sequence was found in a middle-aged woman with acute COVID-19. Here the CDR3 reads CASSLPRGEQYF. The DNA for the CDR3 is TGTGCCAGCAGTTTACCCAGGGGCGAGCAGTACTTC.